What follows is one TCR beta chain and its context. Here immunoSEQ multiplex PCR was the method, and the copy in TCRdb shows in-frame clones only, minus some. The sample contains fewer than 150,000 clones, about 88% of which appear only once. This specimen belongs to a study of T cell responses to AZD1222 COVID-19 vaccine. On the study more broadly: Researchers grouped second doses given at about 4 or about 12 weeks into one pool.

Germline CDR1 LGHDT, CDR2 YNNKEL (reference sequence). The V end lost 0 bases, the J end lost 7 bases, and 3 bases lay between the germline ends. The CDR3 loop spans 11 amino acids. V usage is TRBV3-1 (or the pseudogene TRBV3-2) and J usage is TRBJ1-1, with no clear D. The sequence was obtained from an adult in good health. This specimen was peripheral blood, taken on day 0 of AZD1222 vaccination. CDR3 protein: CASSQEIEAFF. The CDR3 coding sequence is TGTGCCAGCAGCCAAGAGATTGAAGCTTTCTTT.